The text below deals with one T cell receptor beta chain. Antigen: not known. Together with a sample-barcoded 5' primer, a J-beta primer mix was included in a second PCR lasting roughly 6 to 12 cycles. Per-sample output comprised a minimum of 2.5 million paired-end reads containing CDR3. TCRdb reprocessed the 5' RACE reads via MiXCR and lists one record per CDR3 protein. The data contain just under 750,000 distinct CDR3 sequences, about a fifth of them singletons. These data belong to a study of blood T cells in healthy people across ages. The study's findings and limits: Both higher diversity and more naive CD4+ cells marked long-lived donors when set against aged donors. Significant beta diversity loss was already apparent by age around 36, declining roughly linearly.

The sequenced sample was blood. The source of this sequence is a man between 65 and 80 years old in good health.

CDR3 protein: CASSLLPQPQHF. The CDR3 DNA reads TGTGCCAGCAGCTTGTTACCCCAGCCCCAGCATTTT. This chain connects TRBV5-8 to TRBJ1-5, with no clear D. This CDR3 is built from 12 residues. Trimming took off 1 base at V and 7 bases at J, with 6 bases between the two ends. Germline CDR1 reads SGHTS; CDR2 reads YDEGEE.